This T cell receptor (beta chain) emerged from a study of blood T cells in healthy people across ages. A second PCR of about 7 to 12 cycles used a sample-barcoded 5' primer and a J-beta primer mix. TCRdb recomputed calls from the 5' RACE reads with MiXCR, one row per CDR3 protein. Of about 840,000 distinct CDR3 sequences listed, almost 30% were seen once; the top ten hold roughly 10%. A few counts support this clonotype. Germline CDR1 and CDR2: SGHTA and FQGNSA. Trimming left V 5 bases short and J 3 bases short, with 4 bases between. The CDR3 sequence is 12 residues long. The sample was also linked to a second study, of T cells of mothers and their children.

The chain employs TRBV7-2 and TRBJ2-2; D is uncertain. The material sequenced was blood. The clonotype comes from a woman in her forties in good health. CDR3 residues: CASSQYTGELFF. Written as DNA, the CDR3 is TGTGCCAGCAGCCAGTACACCGGGGAGCTGTTTTTT.